This entry concerns a single TCR beta chain. The sample belongs to a study of cytomegalovirus exposure and HLA in healthy donors. The PCR was carried out with 60 Vbeta primers and 13 Jbeta primers. Method: immunoSEQ multiplex PCR; TCRdb's copy keeps in-frame clones and lacks some. Here the sample spans 100,000 to 150,000 clones, 75% to 85% being singletons. Looked up from germline, CDR1 is MNHEY and CDR2 is SMNVEV (reference sequence). With 6 bases removed from V and 6 bases from J, the gap between germline ends came to 12 bases. There are 12 residues in the CDR3. Sequencing was carried out using PBMCs. This chain links TRBV27 with TRBJ2-7; possible D gene TRBD1, 6 bases. The clonotype was recovered from a male donor in good health and CMV-seronegative. The DNA of the CDR3 is TGTGCCAGCAGACAGGGTGGTTCCGAGCAGTACTTC. Protein sequence: CASRQGGSEQYF.